Listed below are T cell receptor beta chains from one sample, sequenced in a study of blood T cells in healthy people across ages. TCRdb re-called the 5' RACE reads with MiXCR, one entry per CDR3 protein. This table has some 900,000 distinct CDR3 sequences, roughly 43% appearing once. The specimen was blood. These receptors originate from a man between 25 and 39 years old in good health. Each CDR3 is given with its conserved first and last residue.

v_call,cdr3_aa
TRBV12-3/TRBV12-4,CASSFAQTQYF
TRBV13,CASSFLAGGWNEQFF
TRBV29-1,CSVVARSTGVYGYTF
TRBV4-2,CASSQGGINEQFF
TRBV7-9,CASTPGQGLYEQYF
TRBV9,CASSVESGTAQETQYF
TRBV14,CASSPGRRQYF
TRBV6-4,CASSEAGSVNEQYF
TRBV12-3/TRBV12-4,CASSLGGQGTTQYF
TRBV12-3/TRBV12-4,CASRPAGASYEQYF
TRBV12-3/TRBV12-4,CASSLGGRITGELFF
TRBV7-2,CASSSLASGDNEQFF
TRBV3-1,CASSRGGNTQYF
TRBV9,CASSFGQGADGYTF
TRBV7-9,CASSLAGTVAYEQYF
TRBV9,CASSVPGPNEKLFF
TRBV20-1,CSARDPAGGLFDEQFF
TRBV27,CASSSRVGGYTF
TRBV20-1,CSASEGARGTYEQYF
TRBV24-1,CATSDPRTGGNQPQHF
TRBV24-1,CATSDSAATNEKLFF
TRBV29-1,CSVEEGIDEQYF
TRBV6-6,CASSYSTLIMEEQFF
TRBV7-8,CASSPIASGLEHTDTQYF
TRBV4-3,CASSQGVRDSNEKLFF
TRBV5-6,CASSLVAGRSDGYTF
TRBV6-2/TRBV6-3,CASTPDGLSYEQYF
TRBV4-3,CASSQRTSGGARDEQFF
TRBV20-1,CSARLRGIGELFF
TRBV29-1,CSVWFAGGTDTQYF
TRBV12-3/TRBV12-4,CASGMWDTQYF
TRBV29-1,CSVEAGLDGYTF
TRBV27,CASKSLGEQYF
TRBV7-7,CASSSGQGFGEQYF
TRBV20-1,CTPSSYNEQFF
TRBV6-1,CASRAGTGRAYSNQPQHF
TRBV19,CASSIGTGALAKNIQYF
TRBV7-9,CATPPTSGGTDTQYF
TRBV7-9,CASSLLEQGNIQYF
TRBV6-2/TRBV6-3,CASSYLGEQYF
TRBV4-1,CASSLLGSQETQYF
TRBV29-1,CSVTGEENIQYF
TRBV27,CASSEAGAASYNEQFF
TRBV20-1,CSARRTDSNQPQHF